The sequence of this TCR beta chain was determined in a study of CD8 T cells in Susac syndrome. The wider study: There were Susac syndrome patients who were therapy-naive at blood draw, others on corticosteroids, and others on intravenous immunoglobulin alone. Study-wide points: The study conceded that its TCR sequencing and HLA analysis involved relatively few individuals.

Notes on this clonotype: Its antigen remains unknown.

After extraction with the RNeasy kit, roughly 0.45 to 1 ug of the RNA was reverse transcribed using random hexamers. A single record per CDR3 protein comes from TCRdb applying MiXCR to the immunoSEQ multiplex PCR reads. Found here are 100,000 to 150,000 distinct CDR3 sequences, just over 95% of them singletons; the top ten hold about 0.14%. V dropped 2 bases and J dropped 5 bases, with 10 bases sitting between them. There are 13 residues in the CDR3. Germline V gene lookup returns CDR1 SGHTA and CDR2 FQGTGA. Peripheral blood CD8+ and CD4+ T cells were profiled by TCR beta sequencing. This TCR came from a human donor with Susac syndrome. Sample: CD4+ T cells from PBMCs. This chain joins TRBV7-3 and TRBJ2-7, with D perhaps being TRBD1 or TRBD2 (5 bases each). CDR3 sequence: CASSLGRDDEQYF. The CDR3 region has the DNA TGTGCCAGCAGCTTAGGAAGGGACGACGAGCAGTACTTC.